Listed here are 15 T cell receptor beta chains from one sample, sequenced in a study of blood T cell repertoires in COVID-19. The repertoire was sequenced with immunoSEQ multiplex PCR; TCRdb's copy has only in-frame clones and lacks some. The data contain fewer than 650,000 clones, approximately 91% of them singletons. Sample: peripheral blood. All receptors come from a woman aged 45-59 years with COVID-19, enrolled during active disease.

The J gene is TRBJ2-5, the V gene TRBV7-9; 8 bases are shared with TRBD2. The CDR3 runs 16 residues. With 8 bases clipped from V and 3 bases from J, the junction kept 14 bases outside the gene matches. CDR1 and CDR2 (germline): SEHNR, FQNEAQ (reference sequence). This chain's CDR3 is CASQGEGGGLKETQYF. CDR3 nucleotides: TGTGCCAGCCAAGGCGAGGGCGGGGGGCTAAAAGAGACCCAGTACTTC.

The chain employs TRBV5-4 and TRBJ2-7; D possibly corresponds to TRBD1 (5 bases). The CDR3 consists of 15 residues. V lost 0 bases and J lost 5, with 15 bases in between. The germline CDR1 and CDR2 sequences are SGHNT and YYREEE (reference sequence). In nucleotides, the CDR3 is TGTGCCAGCAGCTTGGAACCGTCAGGGCTCGACGAGCAGTACTTC. This sequence encodes CASSLEPSGLDEQYF.

The gene calls are TRBV11-2 and TRBJ2-2; TRBD2 agrees at 14 bases. V dropped 5 bases and J dropped 6; count of bases not matched to a gene: 14. Germline-derived CDR1 and CDR2 are SGHAT and FQNNGV. The CDR3 extends over 19 amino acids. CDR3: CASSEGTSGGPLEPGELFF. In nucleotides, the CDR3 is TGTGCCAGCAGCGAGGGGACTAGCGGGGGCCCTCTAGAACCCGGGGAGCTGTTTTTT.

The V and J genes are TRBV6-5 and TRBJ2-3; D might be TRBD2 (5 bases). The germline V gene has CDR1 MNHEY and CDR2 SVGAGI. This CDR3 contains 15 residues. V lost 4 bases and J 0 bases, leaving 11 bases between the germline ends. DNA for the CDR3: TGTGCCAGCAGTTCAAGCGGAACGAGCACAGATACGCAGTATTTT. Its translation: CASSSSGTSTDTQYF.

V gene TRBV18 combines with J gene TRBJ2-7, with 7 bases lining up with TRBD2. With 3 bases clipped from V and 2 bases from J, the junction kept 7 bases outside the gene matches. Germline V gives CDR1 KGHSH, CDR2 LQKENI. The CDR3 spans 15 residues. CDR3 DNA: TGTGCCAGCTCACCCGAGGACGGGGGGACCTACGAGCAGTACTTC. Translation: CASSPEDGGTYEQYF.

This rearrangement joins TRBV19 to TRBJ1-4; 7 bases map to TRBD1. Germline V gene data show CDR1 as LNHDA and CDR2 as SQIVND (reference sequence). The CDR3 spans 14 residues. J gave up 5 bases and V 4 bases, and 4 bases lay outside the gene matches. Here the CDR3 DNA reads TGTGCCAGTAGTACAGGGGGGCTAAATGAAAAACTGTTTTTT. Protein: CASSTGGLNEKLFF.

The chain combines TRBV19 with TRBJ1-2, with D tentatively TRBD1 (5 bases). Trimming cost V 5 bases and J 4 bases, with 14 bases left between them. This CDR3 has 14 residues. Germline CDR1 is LNHDA and CDR2 is SQIVND (reference sequence). The CDR3 coding sequence is TGTGCCAGTAGTGGGGGGACTGCGTTCTATGGCTACACCTTC. Protein sequence: CASSGGTAFYGYTF. The full variable domain, completed using reference TRBV19 and TRBJ1-2, is DGGITQSPKYLFRKEGQNVTLSCEQNLNHDAMYWYRQDPGQGLRLIYYSQIVNDFQKGDIAEGYSVSREKKESFPLTVTSAQKNPTAFYLCASSGGTAFYGYTFGSGTRLTVV.

This clone was counted a single time. V gene TRBV24-1 combines with J gene TRBJ2-7; maybe TRBD2 (5 bases). Germline loops: CDR1 KGHDR, CDR2 SFDVKD. V gave up 6 bases and J gave up 4 bases, with 9 bases separating them. The CDR3 is 12 amino acids. The CDR3 DNA reads as TGTGCCACCAGTCCGGGGAAATACGAGCAGTACTTC. Translated: CATSPGKYEQYF.

This clone was observed once. The same CDR3 also results from other DNA sequences found in this sample. The chain is built from TRBV12-3 or TRBV12-4 and TRBJ1-2; D gene unclear. V dropped 6 bases and J dropped 0 bases, with 5 bases sitting between them. The CDR3 is made up of 12 amino acids. The CDR3 is CASSPANYGYTF. CDR3 nucleotides: TGTGCCAGCAGCCCAGCTAACTATGGCTACACCTTC.

This clone was observed a single time. The CDR3 here is CASSELAGVADTQYF. Written as DNA, the CDR3 is TGCGCCAGCAGTGAACTAGCGGGGGTAGCAGATACGCAGTATTTT. The chain recombines TRBV10-2 with TRBJ2-3; 11 nucleotides agree with TRBD2. Germline V gives CDR1 WSHSY, CDR2 SAAADI. J lost 4 bases, V lost 3 bases, and 3 bases had no gene match. The CDR3 extends over 15 amino acids.

The chain joins TRBV3-1 (or the pseudogene TRBV3-2) to TRBJ2-7, with a weak D call TRBD2 (7 bases). The CDR3 consists of 13 residues. Trimming took off 4 bases at V and 5 bases at J, with 12 bases between the two ends. Germline CDR1 is LGHDT and CDR2 is YNNKEL (reference sequence). The CDR3 loop is CASSPRGAHEQYF. The CDR3 DNA follows: TGTGCCAGCAGCCCCCGGGGGGCCCACGAGCAGTACTTC.

The chain carries TRBV7-8 and TRBJ1-1; D is ambiguous. The CDR3 loop spans 14 amino acids. Germline assignment: CDR1 SGHVS and CDR2 FQNEAQ. V was trimmed by 3 bases and J by 5 bases, leaving 13 bases between them. The DNA for the CDR3 is TGTGCCAGCAGCTTTCGCCCGTCTGAGACTGAAGCTTTCTTT. It codes for CASSFRPSETEAFF.

The V and J genes are TRBV30 and TRBJ1-5; D call uncertain. Trimming stripped 5 bases from V and 2 bases from J, with 10 bases between. Germline values: CDR1 GTSNPN, CDR2 SVGIG (reference sequence). The CDR3 length is 13 residues. CDR3 residues: CAWAGSGNQPQHF. The CDR3 region has the DNA TGTGCCTGGGCCGGGTCCGGCAATCAGCCCCAGCATTTT.

The chain has TRBV5-4 and TRBJ1-3, with TRBD1 identical over 7 bases. Germline V CDR1 and CDR2: SGHNT, YYREEE (reference sequence). This CDR3 has 14 amino acids. Losses at the gene ends were 3 bases for V and 3 bases for J; bases not matched to a gene: 3. As DNA, the CDR3 is TGTGCCAGCAGCTCGACAGGGTTTGGAAACACCATATATTTT. This gives the protein CASSSTGFGNTIYF.

This chain connects TRBV27 to TRBJ1-6; 12 nucleotides match TRBD1. The CDR3 consists of 18 residues. With 5 bases clipped from V and 5 bases from J, the junction kept 10 bases outside the gene matches. The germline CDR1 and CDR2 sequences are MNHEY and SMNVEV (reference sequence). CDR3 loop: CASSQPPGQGAHNSPLHF. The CDR3, as DNA: TGTGCCAGCAGTCAACCACCGGGACAGGGGGCACATAATTCACCCCTCCACTTT.